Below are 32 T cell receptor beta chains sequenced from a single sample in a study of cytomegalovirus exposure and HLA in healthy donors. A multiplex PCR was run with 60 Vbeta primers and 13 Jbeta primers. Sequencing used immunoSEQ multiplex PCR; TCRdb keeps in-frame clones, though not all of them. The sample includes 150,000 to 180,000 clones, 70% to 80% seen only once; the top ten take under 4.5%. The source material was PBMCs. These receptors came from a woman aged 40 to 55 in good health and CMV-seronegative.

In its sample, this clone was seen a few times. The CDR3 region is CASRTSTGGGKWQPQHF. As DNA, the CDR3 is TGTGCCAGCAGAACCTCCACAGGGGGCGGAAAGTGGCAGCCCCAGCATTTT. This chain connects TRBV28 to TRBJ1-5; 9 nucleotides line up with TRBD1. The germline V gene has CDR1 MDHEN and CDR2 SYDVKM. The J segment lost 7 bases and the V segment lost 6 bases, leaving 16 bases of the junction unmatched. This CDR3 spans 17 amino acids.

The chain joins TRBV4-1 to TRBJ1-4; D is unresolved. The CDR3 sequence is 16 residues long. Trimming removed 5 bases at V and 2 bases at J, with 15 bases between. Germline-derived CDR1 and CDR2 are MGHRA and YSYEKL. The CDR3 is CASSDAGEATNEKLFF. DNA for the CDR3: TGCGCCAGCAGCGATGCTGGGGAGGCGACTAATGAAAAACTGTTTTTT.

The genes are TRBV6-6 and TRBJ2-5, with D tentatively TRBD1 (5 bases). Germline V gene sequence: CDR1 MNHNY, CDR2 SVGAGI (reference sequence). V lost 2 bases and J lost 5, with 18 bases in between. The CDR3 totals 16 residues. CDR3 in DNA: TGTGCCAGCAGTTACGCCTTAGGGGCAAGGACGGAGACCCAGTACTTC. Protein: CASSYALGARTETQYF.

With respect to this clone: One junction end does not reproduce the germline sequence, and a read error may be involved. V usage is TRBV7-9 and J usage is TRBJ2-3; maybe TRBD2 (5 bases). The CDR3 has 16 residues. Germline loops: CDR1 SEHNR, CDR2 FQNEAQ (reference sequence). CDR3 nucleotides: TGTGCCAGCAGCCGGGGAGCTAGCCTGTTCACAGATCCGCAGTATTTT. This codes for CASSRGASLFTDPQYF.

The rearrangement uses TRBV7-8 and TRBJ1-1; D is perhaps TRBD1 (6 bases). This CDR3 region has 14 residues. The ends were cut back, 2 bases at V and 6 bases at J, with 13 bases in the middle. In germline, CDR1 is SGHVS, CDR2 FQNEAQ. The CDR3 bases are TGTGCCAGCAGCTTAATGGCGGGGGGCCCTGAAGCTTTCTTT. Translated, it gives CASSLMAGGPEAFF.

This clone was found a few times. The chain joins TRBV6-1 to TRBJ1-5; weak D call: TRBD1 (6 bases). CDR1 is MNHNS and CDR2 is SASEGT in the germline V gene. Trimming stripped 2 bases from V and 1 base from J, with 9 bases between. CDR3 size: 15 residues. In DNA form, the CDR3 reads TGTGCCAGCAGTGAACAGGGGACAAGCAATCAGCCCCAGCATTTT. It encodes CASSEQGTSNQPQHF.

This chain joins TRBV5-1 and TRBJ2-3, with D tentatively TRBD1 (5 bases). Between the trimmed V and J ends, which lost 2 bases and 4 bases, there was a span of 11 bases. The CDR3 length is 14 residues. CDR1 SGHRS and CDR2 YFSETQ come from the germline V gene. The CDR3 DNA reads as TGCGCCAGCAGCTTCAGGCAGGGCGCAGATACGCAGTATTTT. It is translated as CASSFRQGADTQYF.

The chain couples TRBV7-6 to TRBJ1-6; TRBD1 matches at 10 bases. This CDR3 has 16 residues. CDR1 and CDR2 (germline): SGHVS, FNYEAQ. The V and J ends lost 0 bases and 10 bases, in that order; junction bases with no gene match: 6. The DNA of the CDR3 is TGTGCCAGCAGCTTAGCGGCGGGGGACAGGGGATCACCCCTCCACTTT. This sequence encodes CASSLAAGDRGSPLHF.

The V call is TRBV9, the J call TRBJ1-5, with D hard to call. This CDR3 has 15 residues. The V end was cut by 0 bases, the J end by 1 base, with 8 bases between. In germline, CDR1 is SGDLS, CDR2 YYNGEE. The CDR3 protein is CASSVGGSSNQPQHF. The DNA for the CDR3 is TGTGCCAGCAGCGTAGGAGGGTCAAGCAATCAGCCCCAGCATTTT.

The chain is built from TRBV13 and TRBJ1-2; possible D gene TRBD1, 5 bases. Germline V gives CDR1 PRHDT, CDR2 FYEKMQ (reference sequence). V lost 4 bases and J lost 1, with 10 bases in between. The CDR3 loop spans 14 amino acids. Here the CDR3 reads CASSSDTLNYGYTF. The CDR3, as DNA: TGTGCCAGCAGCTCGGACACCCTTAACTATGGCTACACCTTC.

In DNA, the CDR3 is TGTGCCAGCAGCCGGGAGGGGGGGGGAATTAGCGGCTACACCTTC. The encoded protein is CASSREGGGISGYTF. The chain joins TRBV6-5 to TRBJ1-2, with D possibly TRBD1 on 6 matching bases. Trimming took off 6 bases at V and 8 bases at J, with 22 bases between the two ends. The germline gives CDR1 MNHEY, CDR2 SVGAGI. The CDR3 extends over 15 amino acids.

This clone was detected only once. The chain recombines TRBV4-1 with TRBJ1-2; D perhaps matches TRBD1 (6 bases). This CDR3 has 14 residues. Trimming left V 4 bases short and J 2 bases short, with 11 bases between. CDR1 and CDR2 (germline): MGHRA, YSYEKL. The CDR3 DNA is TGCGCCAGCAGCCCACAGGGTTCCAACTATGGCTACACCTTC. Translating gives CASSPQGSNYGYTF.

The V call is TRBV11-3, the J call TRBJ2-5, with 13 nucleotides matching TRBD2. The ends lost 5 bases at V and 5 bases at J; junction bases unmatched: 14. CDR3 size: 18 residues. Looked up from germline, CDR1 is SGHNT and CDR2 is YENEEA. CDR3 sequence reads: CASSAGRTSGRLGETQYF. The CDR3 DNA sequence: TGTGCCAGCAGCGCAGGCAGGACTAGCGGGAGATTGGGTGAGACCCAGTACTTC.

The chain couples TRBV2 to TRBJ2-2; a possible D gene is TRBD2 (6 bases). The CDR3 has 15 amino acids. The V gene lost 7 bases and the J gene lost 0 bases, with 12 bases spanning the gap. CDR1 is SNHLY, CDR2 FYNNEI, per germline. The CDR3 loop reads CASKEGPANTGELFF. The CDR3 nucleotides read TGTGCCAGCAAGGAGGGGCCCGCGAACACCGGGGAGCTGTTTTTT.

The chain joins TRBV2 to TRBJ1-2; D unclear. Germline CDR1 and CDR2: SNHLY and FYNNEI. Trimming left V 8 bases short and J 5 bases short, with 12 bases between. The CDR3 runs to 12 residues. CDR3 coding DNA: TGTGCCAGCCTCAGTCCTCAATATGGCTACACCTTC. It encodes CASLSPQYGYTF.

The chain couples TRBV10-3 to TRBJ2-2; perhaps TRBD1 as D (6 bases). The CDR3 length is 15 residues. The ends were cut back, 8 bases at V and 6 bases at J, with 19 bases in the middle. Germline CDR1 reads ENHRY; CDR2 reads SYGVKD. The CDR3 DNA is TGTGCCATCTCCCGATCAGGGGATCGGGCCGGGGAGCTGTTTTTT. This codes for CAISRSGDRAGELFF.

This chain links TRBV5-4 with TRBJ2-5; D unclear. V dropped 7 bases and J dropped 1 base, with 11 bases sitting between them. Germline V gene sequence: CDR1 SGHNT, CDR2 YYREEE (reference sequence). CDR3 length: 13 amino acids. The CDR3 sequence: CASSVVPQETQYF. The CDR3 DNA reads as TGTGCCAGCTCAGTGGTCCCCCAAGAGACCCAGTACTTC.

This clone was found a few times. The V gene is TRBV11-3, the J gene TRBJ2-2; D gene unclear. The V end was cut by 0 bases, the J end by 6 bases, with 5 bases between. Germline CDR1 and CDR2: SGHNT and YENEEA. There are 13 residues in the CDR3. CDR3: CASSLDRSGELFF. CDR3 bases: TGTGCCAGCAGCTTAGATCGTTCCGGGGAGCTGTTTTTT.

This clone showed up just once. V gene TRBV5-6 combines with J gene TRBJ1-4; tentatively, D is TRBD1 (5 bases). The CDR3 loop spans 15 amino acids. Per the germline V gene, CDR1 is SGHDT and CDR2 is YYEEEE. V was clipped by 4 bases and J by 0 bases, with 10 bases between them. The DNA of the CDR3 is TGTGCCAGCAGCCCCCTAGGGGCAACTAATGAAAAACTGTTTTTT. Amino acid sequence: CASSPLGATNEKLFF.

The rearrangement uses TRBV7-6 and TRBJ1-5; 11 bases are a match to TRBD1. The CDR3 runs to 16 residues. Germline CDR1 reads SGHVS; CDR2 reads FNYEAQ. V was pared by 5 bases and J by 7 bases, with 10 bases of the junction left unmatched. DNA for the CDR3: TGTGCCAGCAGCGCCCTTGGGACAGGGGGAAGCCAGCCCCAGCATTTT. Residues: CASSALGTGGSQPQHF.

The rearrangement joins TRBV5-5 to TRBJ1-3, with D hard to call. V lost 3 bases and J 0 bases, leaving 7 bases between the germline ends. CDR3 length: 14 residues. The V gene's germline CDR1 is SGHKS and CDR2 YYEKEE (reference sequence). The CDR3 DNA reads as TGTGCCAGCAGCTCCGGCGGCTCTGGAAACACCATATATTTT. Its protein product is CASSSGGSGNTIYF.

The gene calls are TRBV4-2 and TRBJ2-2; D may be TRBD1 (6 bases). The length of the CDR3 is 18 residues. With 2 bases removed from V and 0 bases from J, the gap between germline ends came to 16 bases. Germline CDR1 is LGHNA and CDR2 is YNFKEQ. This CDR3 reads CASSQKAGTLSNTGELFF. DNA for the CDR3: TGTGCCAGCAGCCAAAAGGCCGGGACACTTTCGAACACCGGGGAGCTGTTTTTT.

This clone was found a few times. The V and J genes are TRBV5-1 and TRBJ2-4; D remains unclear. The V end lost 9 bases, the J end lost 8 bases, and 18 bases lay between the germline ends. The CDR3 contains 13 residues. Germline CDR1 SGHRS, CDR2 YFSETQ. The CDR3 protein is CATCTTSLHIQYF. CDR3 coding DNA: TGCGCCACCTGCACCACTTCCCTACACATTCAGTACTTC.

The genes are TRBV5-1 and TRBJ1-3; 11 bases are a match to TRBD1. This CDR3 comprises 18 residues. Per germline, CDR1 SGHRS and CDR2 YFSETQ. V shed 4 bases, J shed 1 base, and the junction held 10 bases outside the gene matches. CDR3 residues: CASSRDRGKEASGNTIYF. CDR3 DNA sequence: TGCGCCAGCAGCAGGGACAGGGGGAAGGAGGCTTCTGGAAACACCATATATTTT.

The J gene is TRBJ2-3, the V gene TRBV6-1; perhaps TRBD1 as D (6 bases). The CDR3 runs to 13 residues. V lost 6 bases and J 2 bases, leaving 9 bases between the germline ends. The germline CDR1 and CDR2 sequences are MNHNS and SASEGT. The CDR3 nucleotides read TGTGCCAGCAGGGACAGCAACACAGATACGCAGTATTTT. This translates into CASRDSNTDTQYF.

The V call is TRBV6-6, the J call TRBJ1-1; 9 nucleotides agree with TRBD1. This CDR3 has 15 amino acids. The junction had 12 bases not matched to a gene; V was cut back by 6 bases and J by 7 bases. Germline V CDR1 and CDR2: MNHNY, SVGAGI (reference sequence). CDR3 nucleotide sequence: TGTGCCAGCAGACCCCCTCCGACAGGGGGATTTGAAGCTTTCTTT. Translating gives CASRPPPTGGFEAFF.

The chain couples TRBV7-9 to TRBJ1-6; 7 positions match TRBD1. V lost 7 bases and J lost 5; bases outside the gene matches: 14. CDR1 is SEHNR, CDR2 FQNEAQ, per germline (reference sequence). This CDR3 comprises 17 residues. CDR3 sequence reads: CASTSVARQGHNSPLHF. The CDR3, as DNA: TGTGCCAGCACCTCCGTCGCACGACAGGGACATAATTCACCCCTCCACTTT.

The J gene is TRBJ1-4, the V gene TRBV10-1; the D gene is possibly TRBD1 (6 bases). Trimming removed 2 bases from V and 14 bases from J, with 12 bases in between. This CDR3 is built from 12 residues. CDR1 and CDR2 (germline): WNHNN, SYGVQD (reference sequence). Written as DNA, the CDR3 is TGCGCCAGCAGTGAGGGGCCCCAGGGGCTGTTTTTT. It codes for CASSEGPQGLFF.

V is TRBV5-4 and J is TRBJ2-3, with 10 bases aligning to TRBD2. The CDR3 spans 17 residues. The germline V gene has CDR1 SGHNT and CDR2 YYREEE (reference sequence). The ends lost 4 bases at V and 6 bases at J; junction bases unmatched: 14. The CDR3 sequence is CASSLLGTSDLTDTQYF. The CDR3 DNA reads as TGTGCCAGCAGCCTCCTGGGGACTAGCGATCTCACGGATACGCAGTATTTT.

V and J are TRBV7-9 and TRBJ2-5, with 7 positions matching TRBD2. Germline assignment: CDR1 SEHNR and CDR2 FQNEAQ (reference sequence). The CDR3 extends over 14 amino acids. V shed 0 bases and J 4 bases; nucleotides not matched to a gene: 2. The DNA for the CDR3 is TGTGCCAGCAGCTTAGCCGGGGAGGGAGAGACCCAGTACTTC. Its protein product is CASSLAGEGETQYF.

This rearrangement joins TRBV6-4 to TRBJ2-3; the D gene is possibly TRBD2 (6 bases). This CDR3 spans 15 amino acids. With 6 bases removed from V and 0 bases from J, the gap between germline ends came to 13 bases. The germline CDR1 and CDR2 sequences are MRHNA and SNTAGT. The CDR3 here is CASRAWGTSTDTQYF. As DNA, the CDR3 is TGTGCCAGCAGGGCTTGGGGGACTAGCACAGATACGCAGTATTTT.

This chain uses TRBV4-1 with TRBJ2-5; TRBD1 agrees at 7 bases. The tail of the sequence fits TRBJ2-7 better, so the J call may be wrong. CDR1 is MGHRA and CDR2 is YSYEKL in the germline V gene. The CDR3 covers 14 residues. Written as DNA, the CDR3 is TGCGCCAGCACCACAGGGGTAGGGGGCTACGAGCAGTACTTC. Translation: CASTTGVGGYEQYF.